This TCR beta chain stems from a study of graft-versus-host responses after intestinal transplantation (dated by TCRdb to the early 2020s). Concerning the study at large: The transplants that recipients received were multivisceral, liver-intestinal, or isolated intestinal. All recipients received anti-thymocyte globulin induction followed by maintenance tacrolimus and steroids for 3 to 4 years. After intestinal transplantation, graft-versus-host and host-versus-graft alloreactive T cell clones in the graft, circulation and bone marrow were tracked using bulk TCR-beta CDR3 sequencing. Alloreactive clones were identified by sequencing pre-transplant mixed lymphocyte reaction products and comparing them with unstimulated pre-transplant donor and recipient T cells. Of the roughly 25 intestinal transplant recipients enrolled in the cohort, one of whom was a retransplant, 3 patients without pretransplant specimens were excluded. Donor T cell macrochimerism was defined as a peak of at least 4% donor T cells among recipient peripheral blood mononuclear cells. Rather than being sequenced by the commercial service, samples from three later patients were sequenced in-house on an Illumina MiSeq and processed with MiXCR. Findings and caveats that apply to the study as a whole: GvH clones were detected in recipient bone marrow, and some appeared earlier in ileal mucosa or blood, consistent with an intestinal mucosal origin. Early after transplant, peak levels of circulating GvH clones were associated with declines in HvG clones. The conclusions were limited by the relatively low number and heterogeneity of the intestinal transplant patients. In patients with donor T cell macrochimerism, the allografts had high GvH to HvG T cell clonal ratios.

This clone showed up just once. Its antigen target is currently unknown. No base quality information exists; no much larger clone differs at one position. Explained via the paper, the time point label denotes: cells obtained before transplantation from donor or recipient. CD3+CD4+ and CD3+CD8+ populations were FACS-sorted from unstimulated pre-transplant donor and recipient cells taken from spleen or lymph nodes. Counted from cysteine to phenylalanine, this CDR3 has 17 amino acids. Only the CDR3 DNA stays, 51 bases, in frame from base 1. Reading the germline V gene gives CDR1 SGHRS and CDR2 YFSETQ. The junction shows trimming of 3 bases on V and 3 bases on J, plus 21 bases between the germline ends. The library was obtained by the immunoSEQ multiplex PCR assay. For most patients, genomic DNA was isolated with the Qiagen DNeasy Blood and Tissue Kit and sent frozen to Adaptive Biotechnologies for TCR sequencing. High-throughput TCR-beta CDR3 sequencing of genomic DNA from most patients was performed by Adaptive Biotechnologies. Turning to the authors' computational methods: Adaptive's ImmunoSEQ software supplied the TCR sequencing data for around 19 patients, while MiXCR and VDJtools were used to process a few other patients. To correct CD4 versus CD8 sorting errors, any sequence found in both subsets at a frequency ratio below 5:1 was removed. CDR3 nucleotide sequences shared between donor and recipient were removed because their origin could not be assigned. Alloreactive clones required at least 2-fold expansion over unstimulated cells and minimum CFSE-low frequency of 0.002% (template counts) or 0.001% (read counts). A clone was considered mappable if detected in the sequenced pre-transplant spleen, lymph node, or MLR CFSE-low populations of the donor or recipient. Cumulative frequency of alloreactive clones was calculated as a percentage of all sequences weighted by copy number. TCRdb re-hosts the immuneACCESS table, in-frame sequences only. Its copies lack some clones; in the studies checked, an unresolved V gene accounts for under half of them, and the cause for the rest is not known. The V and J calls and clone size come from that table; D and trimming were worked out from the DNA. Recorded for this sample are roughly 120,000 clones; 90% of them occurred a single time. The ten top clones hold about 0.18% of the sample.

The sequence derives from a human donor who received an intestinal transplant. The sequence links TRBV5-1 to TRBJ1-1, with a tentative D gene TRBD1 over 6 matching bases. The sample here was unstimulated CD4+ T cells sorted from spleen or lymph node cells, taken before intestinal transplant. The DNA sequence is given as TGCGCCAGCAGCTCCCACTCAAAACAGGGCGGGTACACTGAAGCTTTCTTT. The encoded protein is CASSSHSKQGGYTEAFF.